One T cell receptor beta chain is described in this entry. The antigen remains undetermined. The sample is drawn from a study of beta chain features in type 1 diabetes. Study observations and caveats: Across patients, naive, central memory and Treg TCRB repertoires exhibited apparently greater similarity than was observed across healthy donors. Patients with Type 1 diabetes showed moderately but significantly shorter TCRB CDR3s in all four CD4+ subsets. The study found fewer insertions and more deletions at VDJ junctions in type 1 diabetes patients.

Donors underwent one heparinised blood draw, around 120 mL on average. The ends were cut back, 3 bases at V and 0 bases at J, with 9 bases in the middle. The CDR3 consists of 14 residues. Germline CDR1 SGHRS, CDR2 YFSETQ. Sequencing targeted expressed TCRB transcripts, as all isolated RNA had been reverse transcribed. The protocol was immunoSEQ multiplex PCR, while the TCRdb copy is restricted to in-frame clones and leaves out a portion. The sample lists some 250,000 clones; roughly 13% were seen once. V and J are TRBV5-1 and TRBJ1-1; D unresolved. Sequences were obtained from naive CD4+ T cells from blood. This clonotype was sampled from a man in his thirties or forties with type 1 diabetes. The CDR3 spells CASSSGRLNTEAFF. The CDR3 bases are TGCGCCAGCAGCTCGGGTAGATTGAACACTGAAGCTTTCTTT.